This T cell receptor beta chain was identified in a study of T cell responses to AZD1222 COVID-19 vaccine. A word on this clone: Its antigen is currently unknown.

Trimming took 5 bases from V and 8 from J; bases not matched to a gene: 5. Germline CDR1 and CDR2: SSHAT and FNYEAQ (reference sequence). The CDR3 sequence is 15 residues long. Clones were sequenced by immunoSEQ multiplex PCR, and TCRdb holds only the in-frame ones, with some missing. The top ten clones hold 3.5% to 5% of a sample with 90,000 to 130,000 clones, around 81% of them seen once. Study-wide results and caveats: Females made up more of the donors, who were largely white British, and clonal diversity may have come out too low. Increases in Spike-specific TCR breadth and depth were seen after two AZD1222 doses.

The chain combines TRBV7-7 with TRBJ2-1; 14 bases align to TRBD2. The sequence was obtained from an adult in good health. Sample: peripheral blood, taken on day 0 of AZD1222 vaccination. CDR3 DNA: TGTGCCAGCAGCCCGGGACTAGCGGGGGTAGATGAGCAGTTCTTC. It encodes CASSPGLAGVDEQFF.